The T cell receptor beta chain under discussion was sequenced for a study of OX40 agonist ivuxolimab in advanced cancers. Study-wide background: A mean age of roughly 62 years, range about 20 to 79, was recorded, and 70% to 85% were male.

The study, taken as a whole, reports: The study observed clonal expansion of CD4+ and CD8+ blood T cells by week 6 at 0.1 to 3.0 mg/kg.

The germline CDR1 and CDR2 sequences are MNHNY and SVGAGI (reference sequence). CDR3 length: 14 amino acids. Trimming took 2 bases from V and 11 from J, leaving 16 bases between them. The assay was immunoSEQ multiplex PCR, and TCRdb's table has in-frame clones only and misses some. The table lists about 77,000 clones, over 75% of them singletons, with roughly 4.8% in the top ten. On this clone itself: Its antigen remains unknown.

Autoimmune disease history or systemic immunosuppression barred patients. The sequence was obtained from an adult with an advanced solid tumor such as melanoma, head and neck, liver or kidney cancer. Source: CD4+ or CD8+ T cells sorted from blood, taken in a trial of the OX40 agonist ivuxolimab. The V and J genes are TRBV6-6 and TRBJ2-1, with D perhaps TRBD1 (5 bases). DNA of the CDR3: TGTGCCAGCAGTTACGGTGGGGCGGACCGAAAGCAGTTCTTC. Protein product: CASSYGGADRKQFF.